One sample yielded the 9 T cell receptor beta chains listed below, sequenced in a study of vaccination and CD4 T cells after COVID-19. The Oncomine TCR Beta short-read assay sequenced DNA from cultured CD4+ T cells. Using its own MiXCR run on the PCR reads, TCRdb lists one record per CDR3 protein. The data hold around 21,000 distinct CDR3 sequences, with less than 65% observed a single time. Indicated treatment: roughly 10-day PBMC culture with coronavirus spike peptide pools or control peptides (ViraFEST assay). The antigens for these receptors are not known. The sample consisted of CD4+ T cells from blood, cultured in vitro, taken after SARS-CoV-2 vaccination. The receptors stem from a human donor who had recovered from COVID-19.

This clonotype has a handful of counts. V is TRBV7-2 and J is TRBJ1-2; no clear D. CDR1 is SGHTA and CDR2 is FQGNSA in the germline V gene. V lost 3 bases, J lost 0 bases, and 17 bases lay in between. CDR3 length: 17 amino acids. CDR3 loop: CASSLVLNIRSNYGYTF. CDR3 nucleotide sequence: TGTGCCAGCAGCTTGGTTCTTAACATACGATCTAACTATGGCTACACCTTC.

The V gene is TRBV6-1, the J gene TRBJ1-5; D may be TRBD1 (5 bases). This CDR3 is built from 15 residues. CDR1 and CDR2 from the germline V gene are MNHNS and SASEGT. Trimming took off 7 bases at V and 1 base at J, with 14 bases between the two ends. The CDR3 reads CASTKGQGSNQPQHF. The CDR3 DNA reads TGTGCCAGCACCAAGGGGCAAGGGAGCAATCAGCCCCAGCATTTT.

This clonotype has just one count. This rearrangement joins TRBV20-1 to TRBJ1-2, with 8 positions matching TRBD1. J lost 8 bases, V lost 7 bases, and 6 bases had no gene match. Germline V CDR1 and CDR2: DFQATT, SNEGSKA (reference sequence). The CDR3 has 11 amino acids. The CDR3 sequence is CSVRTGSGYTF. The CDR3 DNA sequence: TGCAGTGTCCGGACAGGGTCGGGCTACACCTTC.

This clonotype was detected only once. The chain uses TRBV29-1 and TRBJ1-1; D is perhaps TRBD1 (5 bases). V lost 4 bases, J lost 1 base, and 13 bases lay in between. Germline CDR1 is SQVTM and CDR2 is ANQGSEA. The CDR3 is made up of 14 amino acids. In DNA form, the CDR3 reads TGCAGCGTTGCGGACCCGACAGAGAACACTGAAGCTTTCTTT. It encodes CSVADPTENTEAFF.

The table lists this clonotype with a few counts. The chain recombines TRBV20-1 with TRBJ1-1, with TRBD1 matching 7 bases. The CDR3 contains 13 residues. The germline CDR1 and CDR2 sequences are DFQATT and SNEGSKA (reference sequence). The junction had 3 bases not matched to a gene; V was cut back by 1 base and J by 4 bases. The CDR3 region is CSARAGQITEAFF. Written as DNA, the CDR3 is TGCAGTGCTAGAGCGGGACAGATCACTGAAGCTTTCTTT.

CDR3 protein: CATAGGPYNEQFF. The CDR3 DNA reads TGTGCCACTGCCGGGGGGCCTTACAATGAGCAGTTCTTC. The V gene is TRBV24-1, the J gene TRBJ2-1; a possible D gene is TRBD2 (7 bases). Trimming took 10 bases from V and 4 from J, leaving 13 bases between them. This CDR3 has 13 residues. The V gene's germline CDR1 is KGHDR and CDR2 SFDVKD.

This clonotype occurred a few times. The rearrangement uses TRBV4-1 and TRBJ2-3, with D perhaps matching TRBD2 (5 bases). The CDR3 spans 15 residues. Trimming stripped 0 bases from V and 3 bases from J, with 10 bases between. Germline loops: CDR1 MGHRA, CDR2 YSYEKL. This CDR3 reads CASSQDLLGTDTQYF. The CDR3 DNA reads TGCGCCAGCAGCCAAGATTTACTAGGTACAGATACGCAGTATTTT.

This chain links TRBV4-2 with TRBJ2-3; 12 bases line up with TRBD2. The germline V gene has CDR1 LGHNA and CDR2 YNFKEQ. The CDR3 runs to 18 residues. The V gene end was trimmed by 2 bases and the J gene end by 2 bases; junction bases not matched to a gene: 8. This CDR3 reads CASSQQARTSGDTDTQYF. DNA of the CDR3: TGTGCCAGCAGCCAACAGGCCCGGACTAGCGGGGACACAGATACGCAGTATTTT.

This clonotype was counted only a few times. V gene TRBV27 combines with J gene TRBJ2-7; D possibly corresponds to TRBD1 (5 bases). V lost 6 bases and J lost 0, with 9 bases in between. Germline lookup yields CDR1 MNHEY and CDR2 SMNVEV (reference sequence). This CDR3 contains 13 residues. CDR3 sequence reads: CASSFDSSYEQYF. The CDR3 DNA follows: TGTGCCAGCAGCTTCGACAGCTCCTACGAGCAGTACTTC.